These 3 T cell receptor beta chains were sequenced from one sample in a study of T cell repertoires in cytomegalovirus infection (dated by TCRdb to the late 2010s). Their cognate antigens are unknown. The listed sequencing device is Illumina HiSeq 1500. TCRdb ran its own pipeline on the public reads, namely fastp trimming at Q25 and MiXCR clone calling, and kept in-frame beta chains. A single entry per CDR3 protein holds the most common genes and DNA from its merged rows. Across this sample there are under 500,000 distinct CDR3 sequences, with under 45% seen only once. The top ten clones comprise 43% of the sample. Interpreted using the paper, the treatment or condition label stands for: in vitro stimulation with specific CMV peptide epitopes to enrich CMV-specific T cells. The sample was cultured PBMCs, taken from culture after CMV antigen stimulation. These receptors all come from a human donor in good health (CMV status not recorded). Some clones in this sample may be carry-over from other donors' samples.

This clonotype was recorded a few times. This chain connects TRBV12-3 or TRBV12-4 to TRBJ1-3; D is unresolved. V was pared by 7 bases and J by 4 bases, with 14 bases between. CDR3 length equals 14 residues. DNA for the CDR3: TGTGCCAGCATCCGAGCGGGATTGGGAAACACCATATATTTT. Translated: CASIRAGLGNTIYF.

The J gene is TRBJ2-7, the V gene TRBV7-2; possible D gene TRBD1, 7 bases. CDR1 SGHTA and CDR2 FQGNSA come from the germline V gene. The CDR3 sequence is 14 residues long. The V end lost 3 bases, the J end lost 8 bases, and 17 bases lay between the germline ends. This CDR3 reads CASSLARGEYKQYF. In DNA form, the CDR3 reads TGTGCCAGCAGCTTGGCCAGGGGGGAGTACAAGCAGTACTTC.

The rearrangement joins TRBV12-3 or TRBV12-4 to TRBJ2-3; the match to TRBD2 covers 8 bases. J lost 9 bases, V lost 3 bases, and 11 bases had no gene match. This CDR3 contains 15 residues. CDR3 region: CASSFSGEIHTTQYF. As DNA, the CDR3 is TGTGCCAGCAGTTTTAGCGGGGAGATCCATACGACGCAGTATTTT.